The sequence of this T cell receptor (beta chain) was determined in a study of blood T cell repertoires in COVID-19. V was cut by 2 bases and J by 6 bases, with 21 bases left in between. Germline V gene data show CDR1 as SGHNT and CDR2 as YYREEE (reference sequence). The CDR3 consists of 16 residues. Sequencing was performed with immunoSEQ multiplex PCR; in TCRdb, only in-frame clones are kept and a portion is missing. The table lists more than 100,000 clones, about 90% of them singletons, with 2% to 2.5% in the top ten. The receptor was isolated from a man over 45 with active COVID-19. The chain couples TRBV5-4 to TRBJ2-7; tentatively, D is TRBD1 (6 bases). The specimen was peripheral blood. The CDR3 is CASSFHRTAGVGEQYF. CDR3 coding DNA: TGTGCCAGCAGCTTTCATCGAACTGCAGGGGTTGGCGAGCAGTACTTC.